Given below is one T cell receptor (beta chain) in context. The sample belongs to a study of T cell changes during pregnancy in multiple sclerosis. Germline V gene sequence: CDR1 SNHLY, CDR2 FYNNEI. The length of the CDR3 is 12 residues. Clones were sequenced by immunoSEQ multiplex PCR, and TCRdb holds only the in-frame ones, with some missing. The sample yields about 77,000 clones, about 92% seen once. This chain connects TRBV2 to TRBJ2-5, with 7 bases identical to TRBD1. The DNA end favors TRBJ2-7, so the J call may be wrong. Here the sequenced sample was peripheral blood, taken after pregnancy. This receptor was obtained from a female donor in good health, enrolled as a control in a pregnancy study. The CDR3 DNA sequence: TGTGCCAGCAGGCAGGGGGCCTACGAGCAGTACTTC. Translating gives CASRQGAYEQYF.